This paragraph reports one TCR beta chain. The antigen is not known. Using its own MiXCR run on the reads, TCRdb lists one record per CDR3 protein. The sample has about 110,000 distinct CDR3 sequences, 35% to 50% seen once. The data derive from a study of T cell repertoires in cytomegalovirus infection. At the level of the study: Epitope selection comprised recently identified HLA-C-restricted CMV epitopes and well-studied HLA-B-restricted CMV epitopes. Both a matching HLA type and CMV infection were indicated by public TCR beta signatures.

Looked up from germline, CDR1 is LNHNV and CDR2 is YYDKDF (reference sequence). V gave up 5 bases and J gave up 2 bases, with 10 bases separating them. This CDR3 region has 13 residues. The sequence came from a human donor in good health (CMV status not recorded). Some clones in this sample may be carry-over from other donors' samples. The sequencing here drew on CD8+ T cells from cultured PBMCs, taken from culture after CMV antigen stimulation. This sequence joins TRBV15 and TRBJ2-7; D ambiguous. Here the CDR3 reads CATSARPAYEQYF. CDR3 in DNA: TGTGCCACCAGCGCCCGACCAGCCTACGAGCAGTACTTC.